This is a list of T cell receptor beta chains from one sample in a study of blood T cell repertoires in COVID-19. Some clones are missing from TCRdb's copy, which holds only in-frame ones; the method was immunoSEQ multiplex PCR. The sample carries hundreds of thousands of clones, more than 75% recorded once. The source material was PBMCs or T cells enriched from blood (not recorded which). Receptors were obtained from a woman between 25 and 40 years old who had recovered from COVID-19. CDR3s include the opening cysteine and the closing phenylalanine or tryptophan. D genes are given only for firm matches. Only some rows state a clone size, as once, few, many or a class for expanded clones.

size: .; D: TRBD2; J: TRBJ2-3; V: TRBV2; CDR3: CASIQRGITDTQYF; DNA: TGTGCCAGCATCCAGCGGGGGATCACAGATACGCAGTATTTT
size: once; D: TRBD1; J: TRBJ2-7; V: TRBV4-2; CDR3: CASSQDSGQVYEQYF; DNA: TGTGCCAGCAGCCAAGATTCGGGACAGGTCTACGAGCAGTACTTC
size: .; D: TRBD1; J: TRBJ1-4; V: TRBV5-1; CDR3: CASSLGQGTTNEKLFF; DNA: TGCGCCAGCAGCCTGGGACAGGGAACAACTAATGAAAAACTGTTTTTT
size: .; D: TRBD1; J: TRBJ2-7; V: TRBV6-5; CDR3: CASSNRDRAYEQYF; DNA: TGTGCCAGCAGTAACCGGGACAGGGCCTACGAGCAGTACTTC
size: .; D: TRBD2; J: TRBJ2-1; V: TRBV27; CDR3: CASTARAGGPIEQFF; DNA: TGTGCCAGCACTGCTAGGGCGGGAGGGCCCATTGAGCAGTTCTTC
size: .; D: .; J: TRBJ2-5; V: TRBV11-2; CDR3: CASSTDRQETQYF; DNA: TGTGCCAGCAGCACGGACAGACAAGAGACCCAGTACTTC
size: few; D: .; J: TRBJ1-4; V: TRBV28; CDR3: CASSSGHSSNEKLFF; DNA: TGTGCCAGCAGTTCCGGACACTCCTCAAACGAAAAACTGTTTTTT
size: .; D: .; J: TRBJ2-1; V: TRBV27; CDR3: CASSLGQYNEQFF; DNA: TGTGCCAGCAGCTTAGGGCAATACAATGAGCAGTTCTTC
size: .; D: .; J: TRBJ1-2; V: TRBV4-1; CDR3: CASSQEDAQNYGYTF; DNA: TGCGCCAGCAGCCAAGAAGATGCACAGAACTATGGCTACACCTTC
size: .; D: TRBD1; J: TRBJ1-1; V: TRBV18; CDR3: CASSPDRDTEAFF; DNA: TGTGCCAGCTCTCCTGACAGGGACACTGAAGCTTTCTTT
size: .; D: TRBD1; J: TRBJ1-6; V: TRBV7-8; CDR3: CASSLGTGVSSPLHF; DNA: TGTGCCAGCAGCTTAGGGACAGGGGTTAGCTCACCCCTCCACTTT
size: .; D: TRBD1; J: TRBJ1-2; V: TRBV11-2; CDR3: CASSLSSGTGDFYGYTF; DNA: TGTGCCAGCAGCCTCAGCTCGGGGACAGGAGATTTTTATGGCTACACCTTC
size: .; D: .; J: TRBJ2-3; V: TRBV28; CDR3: CASSLFGRGKVSDSTDTQYF; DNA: TGTGCCAGCAGTTTATTCGGCAGGGGAAAGGTATCGGATAGCACAGATACGCAGTATTTT
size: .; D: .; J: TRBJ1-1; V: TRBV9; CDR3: CASSVGRGSRDTEAFF; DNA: TGTGCCAGCAGCGTAGGACGGGGTAGTAGGGACACTGAAGCTTTCTTT
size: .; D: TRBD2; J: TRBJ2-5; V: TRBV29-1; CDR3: CSVRLAGDQETQYF; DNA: TGCAGCGTCAGACTAGCGGGGGACCAAGAGACCCAGTACTTC
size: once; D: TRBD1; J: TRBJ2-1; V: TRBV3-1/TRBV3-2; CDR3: CASSQWTGGNEQFF; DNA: TGTGCCAGCAGCCAATGGACAGGGGGCAATGAGCAGTTCTTC
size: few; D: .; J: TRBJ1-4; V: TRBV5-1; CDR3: CASSLGRRGLNEKLFF; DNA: TGCGCCAGCAGCCTGGGGCGTAGAGGACTGAATGAAAAACTGTTTTTT
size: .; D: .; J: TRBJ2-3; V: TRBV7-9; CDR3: CASSLETLADTQYF; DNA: TGTGCCAGCAGCTTAGAGACTTTGGCAGATACGCAGTATTTT
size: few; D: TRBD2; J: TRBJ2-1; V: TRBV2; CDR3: CATHGLAGVVSEQFF; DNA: TGTGCCACCCATGGACTAGCGGGGGTAGTTAGTGAGCAGTTCTTC
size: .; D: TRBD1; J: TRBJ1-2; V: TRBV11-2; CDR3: CASSLGSGGNYGYTF; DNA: TGTGCCAGCAGCTTAGGATCAGGGGGTAACTATGGCTACACCTTC
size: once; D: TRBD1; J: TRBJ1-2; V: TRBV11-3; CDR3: CASSVQGNYGYTF; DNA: TGTGCCAGCAGCGTACAGGGGAACTATGGCTACACCTTC
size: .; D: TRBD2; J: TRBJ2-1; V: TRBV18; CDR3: CASSPPSGVHEQFF; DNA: TGTGCCAGCTCACCACCTAGCGGGGTGCATGAGCAGTTCTTC
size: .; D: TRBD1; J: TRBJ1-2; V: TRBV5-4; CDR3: CASSGVQGFRSGYTF; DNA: TGTGCCAGCAGCGGGGTACAGGGGTTCAGGAGTGGCTACACCTTC
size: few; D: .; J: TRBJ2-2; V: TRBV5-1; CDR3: CASSVELPTAGELFF; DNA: TGCGCCAGCAGCGTAGAGTTGCCAACCGCCGGGGAGCTGTTTTTT
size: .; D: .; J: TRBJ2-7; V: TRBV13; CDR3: CASKVRRVPYEQYF; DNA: TGTGCGAGCAAGGTCAGGCGGGTACCCTACGAGCAGTACTTC
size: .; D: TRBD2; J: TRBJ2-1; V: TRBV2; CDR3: CASEEGSGVGEQFF; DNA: TGTGCCAGTGAGGAGGGTAGCGGGGTTGGTGAGCAGTTCTTC
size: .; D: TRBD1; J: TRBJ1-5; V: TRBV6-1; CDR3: CASSEWGTANQPQHF; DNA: TGTGCCAGCAGTGAATGGGGGACAGCCAATCAGCCCCAGCATTTT
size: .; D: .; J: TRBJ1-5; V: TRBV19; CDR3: CASSTFTGIYSNQPQHF; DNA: TGTGCCAGTAGTACCTTCACAGGGATTTATAGCAATCAGCCCCAGCATTTT
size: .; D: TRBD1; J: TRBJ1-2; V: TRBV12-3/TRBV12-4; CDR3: CASRPTGGGYTF; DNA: TGTGCCAGCAGGCCCACAGGGGGTGGCTACACCTTC
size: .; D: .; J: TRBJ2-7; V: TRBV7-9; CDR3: CASSLGTAALSYEQYF; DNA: TGTGCCAGCAGCTTAGGGACAGCCGCACTATCCTACGAGCAGTACTTC
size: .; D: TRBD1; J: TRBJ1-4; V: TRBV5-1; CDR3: CASSLGARQGFNEKLFF; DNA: TGCGCCAGCAGCTTGGGGGCGCGACAGGGGTTTAATGAAAAACTGTTTTTT
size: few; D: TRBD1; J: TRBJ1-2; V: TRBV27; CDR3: CAVRDRDSGYTF; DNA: TGTGCCGTCCGGGACAGGGACTCTGGCTACACCTTC
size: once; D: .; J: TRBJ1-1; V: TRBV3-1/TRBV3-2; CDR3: CASSHTTGSTEAFF; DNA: TGTGCCAGCAGCCACACTACAGGGTCCACTGAAGCTTTCTTT
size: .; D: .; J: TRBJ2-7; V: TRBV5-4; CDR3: CASSLAGGSLYEQYF; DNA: TGTGCCAGCAGCTTGGCCGGCGGAAGCCTCTACGAGCAGTACTTC
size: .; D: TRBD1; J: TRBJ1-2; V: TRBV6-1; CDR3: CASSEDRGRELYGYTF; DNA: TGTGCCAGCAGCGAAGACAGGGGGCGAGAGCTATATGGCTACACCTTC
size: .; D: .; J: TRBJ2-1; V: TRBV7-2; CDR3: CASSFKLRGSYNEQFF; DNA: TGTGCCAGCAGCTTTAAACTGCGGGGCTCCTACAATGAGCAGTTCTTC
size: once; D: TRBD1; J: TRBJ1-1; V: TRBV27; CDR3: CASSLEQGLEAFF; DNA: TGTGCCAGCAGTTTAGAACAGGGGCTAGAAGCTTTCTTT